These T cell receptor beta chains were read from a single sample in a study of blood T cell repertoires in COVID-19. Profiling relied on immunoSEQ multiplex PCR, and the TCRdb table lists in-frame clones only, not all of them. This sample has over 150,000 clones, with around nine tenths found just once. The specimen was peripheral blood. These receptors originate from a woman between 18 and 30 years old who had recovered from COVID-19. Both conserved end residues are part of each CDR3. Fields, in order: clone size, V gene, J gene, D gene, CDR3 protein, CDR3 DNA. A D gene is named only where the DNA matches it firmly. For some rows the clone size is stated as once, few or many, or as a class when expanded; others skip it.

>-|TRBV11-2|TRBJ2-3|TRBD2
CASSPGLALTDTQYF
TGTGCCAGCAGCCCGGGACTAGCGCTCACAGATACGCAGTATTTT
>few|TRBV2|TRBJ2-2|TRBD2
CASRTSGKNTGELFF
TGTGCCAGCCGGACTAGCGGGAAGAACACCGGGGAGCTGTTTTTT
>-|TRBV25-1|TRBJ2-1|TRBD2
CASSEWGTSGSSYNEQFF
TGTGCCAGCAGTGAATGGGGGACTAGCGGGAGCTCCTACAATGAGCAGTTCTTC
>once|TRBV7-9|TRBJ2-7|TRBD2
CASSLAGGPINGEQYF
TGTGCCAGCAGCCTAGCGGGGGGGCCTATTAACGGCGAGCAGTACTTC
>-|TRBV7-2|TRBJ1-2|TRBD1
CASSLGGQYGYTF
TGTGCCAGCAGCTTAGGGGGACAGTATGGCTACACCTTC
>-|TRBV7-8|TRBJ1-2|TRBD1
CASSPSDRGYGYTF
TGTGCCAGCAGCCCCTCGGACAGGGGCTATGGCTACACCTTC
>-|TRBV7-9|TRBJ1-1|-
CASSLGLGNAEAFF
TGTGCCAGCAGCTTAGGGCTAGGAAACGCTGAAGCTTTCTTT
>-|TRBV24-1|TRBJ1-2|TRBD1
CATSDTTGTGGHYGYTF
TGTGCCACCAGTGACACCACCGGGACAGGGGGGCACTATGGCTACACCTTC
>-|TRBV7-9|TRBJ1-1|TRBD1
CASSETGGRNTEAFF
TGTGCCAGCAGCGAGACAGGGGGCCGGAACACTGAAGCTTTCTTT
>-|TRBV7-6|TRBJ2-7|TRBD1
CASSLAEGQFYEQYF
TGTGCCAGCAGCTTAGCTGAGGGACAGTTCTACGAGCAGTACTTC
>-|TRBV19|TRBJ2-1|TRBD2
CASSIGTSGSSEQFF
TGTGCCAGTAGTATAGGGACTAGCGGGAGTTCTGAGCAGTTCTTC
>-|TRBV7-2|TRBJ1-2|TRBD1
CASSADRATNYGYTF
TGTGCCAGCAGCGCTGACAGGGCTACTAACTATGGCTACACCTTC
>-|TRBV7-6|TRBJ1-1|TRBD1
CASSLVVGTGAPTEAFF
TGTGCCAGCAGCTTAGTGGTTGGGACAGGGGCCCCCACTGAAGCTTTCTTT
>-|TRBV5-6|TRBJ1-3|-
CASSSSGYSLNTIYF
TGTGCCAGCAGCTCCTCAGGTTATTCGCTAAACACCATATATTTT
>-|TRBV6-1|TRBJ2-7|TRBD1
CASSEAPGGLNEQYF
TGTGCCAGCAGTGAAGCCCCAGGGGGCTTAAACGAGCAGTACTTC
>-|TRBV7-3|TRBJ2-5|TRBD2
CASSPKASGGARETQYF
TGTGCCAGCAGCCCTAAGGCTAGCGGGGGGGCCAGGGAGACCCAGTACTTC
>-|TRBV20-1|TRBJ1-3|-
CSASRGLLGNTIYF
TGCAGTGCTAGTCGCGGGCTGCTTGGAAACACCATATATTTT
>-|TRBV5-8|TRBJ2-5|TRBD1
CASSWKTGNTETQYF
TGTGCCAGCAGCTGGAAGACAGGGAACACAGAGACCCAGTACTTC
>-|TRBV7-2|TRBJ2-2|-
CASSPRQTNTGELFF
TGTGCCAGCAGCCCCCGACAGACGAACACCGGGGAGCTGTTTTTT
>-|TRBV9|TRBJ2-1|TRBD2
CASSANPGLVSYNEQFF
TGTGCCAGCAGCGCGAATCCGGGACTAGTTTCCTACAATGAGCAGTTCTTC
>-|TRBV19|TRBJ2-1|TRBD2
CASSMLGLAGGPEGQFF
TGTGCCAGTAGTATGCTAGGGTTAGCGGGAGGGCCGGAGGGGCAGTTCTTC
>-|TRBV5-1|TRBJ1-4|-
CASSLVGRDEKLFF
TGCGCCAGCAGCTTGGTCGGCAGGGATGAAAAACTGTTTTTT
>-|TRBV9|TRBJ2-5|-
CASSFQGSFQETQYF
TGTGCCAGCAGCTTCCAGGGCTCGTTCCAAGAGACCCAGTACTTC
>-|TRBV20-1|TRBJ2-3|-
CSASAASFTDTQYF
TGCAGTGCTAGTGCGGCTAGCTTCACAGATACGCAGTATTTT
>-|TRBV11-2|TRBJ1-4|-
CASSGGMAEKLFF
TGTGCCAGCAGCGGGGGCATGGCTGAAAAACTGTTTTTT
>-|TRBV7-2|TRBJ1-2|-
CASSLDRPGYTF
TGTGCCAGCAGCCTCGACAGGCCTGGCTACACCTTC
>-|TRBV7-2|TRBJ2-7|-
CASSTSRGLYYEQYF
TGTGCCAGCAGCACATCAAGGGGCCTCTACTACGAGCAGTACTTC
>-|TRBV29-1|TRBJ2-1|TRBD1
CSVPRQGAGNEQFF
TGCAGCGTACCCAGACAGGGGGCCGGCAATGAGCAGTTCTTC
>-|TRBV7-9|TRBJ2-1|-
CASSENGAAYNEQFF
TGTGCCAGCAGCGAGAATGGGGCCGCATACAATGAGCAGTTCTTC
>-|TRBV30|TRBJ2-1|-
CAWSALSGRPVGEQFF
TGTGCCTGGAGTGCCCTCAGCGGGCGGCCTGTGGGTGAGCAGTTCTTC
>-|TRBV6-9|TRBJ2-7|TRBD1
CASSYVDREYEQYF
TGTGCCAGCAGTTATGTGGACAGGGAATACGAGCAGTACTTC
>-|TRBV7-9|TRBJ2-7|TRBD1
CASRSGDRGPEQYF
TGTGCCAGCAGATCTGGGGACAGGGGTCCCGAGCAGTACTTC
>-|TRBV27|TRBJ2-5|-
CASSSPWETQYF
TGTGCCAGCAGTAGCCCTTGGGAGACCCAGTACTTC
>medium-sized|TRBV19|TRBJ2-1|-
CASSIKGGLYNEQFF
TGTGCCAGTAGTATTAAGGGGGGGCTATACAATGAGCAGTTCTTC
>-|TRBV4-1|TRBJ2-2|-
CASSQEVDRRAGELFF
TGCGCCAGCAGCCAAGAAGTGGACAGAAGGGCCGGGGAGCTGTTTTTT
>-|TRBV4-1|TRBJ1-1|-
CASSQLPGTEAFF
TGCGCCAGCAGCCAACTACCCGGGACAGAAGCTTTCTTT
>-|TRBV7-8|TRBJ2-2|-
CASSLALGRNTGELFF
TGTGCCAGCAGCTTAGCGTTAGGGAGGAACACCGGGGAGCTGTTTTTT
>-|TRBV10-2|TRBJ1-5|TRBD1
CASSFGQGGSRPQHF
TGCGCCAGCAGCTTTGGACAGGGAGGGTCGAGGCCCCAGCATTTT
>-|TRBV19|TRBJ2-3|TRBD2
CASSIHSGSSSTDTQYF
TGTGCCAGTAGTATTCATAGCGGGAGCTCCAGCACAGATACGCAGTATTTT
>-|TRBV9|TRBJ2-3|TRBD1
CASSVGQGVTDTQYF
TGTGCCAGCAGCGTAGGACAGGGGGTAACAGATACGCAGTATTTT
>-|TRBV5-6|TRBJ1-2|-
CASSLPVNYGYTF
TGTGCCAGCAGCCTGCCAGTGAACTATGGCTACACCTTC
>-|TRBV6-5|TRBJ1-1|TRBD1
CASTQGQANTEAFF
TGTGCCAGCACCCAAGGACAGGCGAACACTGAAGCTTTCTTT
>few|TRBV14|TRBJ2-7|-
CASSQDGISYEQYF
TGTGCCAGCAGCCAAGATGGCATCTCCTACGAGCAGTACTTC
>-|TRBV5-1|TRBJ2-2|-
CASGLLTNTGELFF
TGCGCCAGCGGACTTCTGACGAACACCGGGGAGCTGTTTTTT
>-|TRBV9|TRBJ1-3|TRBD1
CASSAGQGNTIYF
TGTGCCAGCAGCGCGGGACAGGGAAACACCATATATTTT
>-|TRBV2|TRBJ2-1|TRBD2
CASSEEGGSMDEQFF
TGTGCCAGCAGTGAAGAAGGCGGGAGCATGGATGAGCAGTTCTTC
>-|TRBV6-5|TRBJ1-1|TRBD1
CASSYRARTGVTEAFF
TGTGCCAGCAGTTACCGCGCTCGGACAGGGGTCACTGAAGCTTTCTTT
>-|TRBV11-3|TRBJ2-1|-
CASSSRDGNNEQFF
TGTGCCAGCAGCTCGCGGGACGGCAACAATGAGCAGTTCTTC
>-|TRBV7-2|TRBJ2-3|TRBD2
CASSLGLAALDTQYF
TGTGCCAGCAGCTTAGGGCTAGCGGCCCTCGATACGCAGTATTTT
>-|TRBV7-2|TRBJ2-7|TRBD2
CASSSPGTKPYEQYF
TGTGCCAGCAGCTCCCCCGGGACTAAGCCCTACGAGCAGTACTTC
>-|TRBV7-2|TRBJ1-4|-
CASSKGGGRDEKLFF
TGTGCCAGCAGCAAAGGCGGGGGGCGCGATGAAAAACTGTTTTTT
>few|TRBV7-6|TRBJ2-1|-
CASSLTTLEQFF
TGTGCCAGCAGCTTAACTACTCTTGAGCAGTTCTTC
>-|TRBV9|TRBJ2-3|TRBD2
CASSPPSGTVDTQYF
TGTGCCAGCAGCCCTCCTAGCGGGACGGTAGATACGCAGTATTTT
>few|TRBV5-1|TRBJ2-2|TRBD2
CASSLLAGEYTGELFF
TGCGCCAGCAGCTTGCTAGCGGGAGAATACACCGGGGAGCTGTTTTTT
>-|TRBV19|TRBJ2-5|TRBD2
CASSTSGGKETQYF
TGTGCCAGTAGTACAAGCGGGGGTAAAGAGACCCAGTACTTC
>-|TRBV27|TRBJ2-7|TRBD1
CASSLTGKSASSYEQYF
TGTGCCAGCAGTTTGACAGGGAAATCAGCGAGCTCCTACGAGCAGTACTTC